These T cell receptor beta chains were read from a single sample in a study of identical twins. One entry per CDR3 protein results from TCRdb running MiXCR on the 5' RACE reads. The sample shows some 590,000 distinct CDR3 sequences, 9.6% of them seen only once. This sample was shared with a second study, whose subject was yellow fever vaccine responses in identical twins.

Sequenced material: PBMCs. These receptors were taken from a woman younger than 35 in good health. Both conserved end residues are part of each CDR3.

J,V,CDR3
TRBJ2-3,TRBV20-1,CSARVSDTQYF
TRBJ2-5,TRBV20-1,CSARPSGRETQYF
TRBJ2-2,TRBV12-3/TRBV12-4,CASSPDPGLAFSGELFF
TRBJ1-1,TRBV27,CASSTVGYTEAFF
TRBJ2-7,TRBV2,CASTGDSTYEQYF
TRBJ1-5,TRBV28,CASSLLQGRGVSNQPQHF
TRBJ2-7,TRBV7-9,CASRPPSSGGQYF
TRBJ2-7,TRBV5-1,CASSKTGSHEQYF
TRBJ2-2,TRBV2,CASRLEGQGFRTGELFF
TRBJ2-7,TRBV30,CAWNWAGGAYEQYF
TRBJ2-5,TRBV10-3,CAISESGPRETQYF
TRBJ2-7,TRBV29-1,CSVAAGTGWNEQYF
TRBJ2-1,TRBV6-2/TRBV6-3,CASSKGQSSYNEQFF
TRBJ2-5,TRBV11-2,CASSLWEEETQYF